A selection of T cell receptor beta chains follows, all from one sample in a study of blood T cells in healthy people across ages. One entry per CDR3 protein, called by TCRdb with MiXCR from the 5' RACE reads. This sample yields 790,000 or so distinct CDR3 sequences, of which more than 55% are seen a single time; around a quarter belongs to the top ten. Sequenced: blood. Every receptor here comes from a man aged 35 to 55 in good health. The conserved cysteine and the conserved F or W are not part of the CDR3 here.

ASPRTGRSSGPYEQY	-	TRBV6-1
ASSPVGAGADTQY	TRBJ2-3	TRBV7-2
SARPRVRLETQY	-	TRBV20-1
ASSGTGIRAEAF	TRBJ1-1	TRBV9
SADHASGGPYEQY	-	TRBV20-1
ASSQEVWGSETQY	TRBJ2-5	TRBV4-3
SARDQIGLAGYEQY	TRBJ2-7	TRBV20-1
SAPPGTGDYNEQF	TRBJ2-1	TRBV20-1
ASSVSRTAGANVLT	TRBJ2-6	TRBV9
ASSQETWDSHSGANVLT	TRBJ2-6	TRBV14
ATGPGSGETEAF	TRBJ1-1	TRBV10-3
ATSLGVEDTQY	TRBJ2-3	TRBV15
ASSLTGRENTGELF	TRBJ2-2	TRBV4-2
ASSVTTLSVDTQY	TRBJ2-3	TRBV11-3
ASSERRSSYNEQF	TRBJ2-1	TRBV7-9
SVEGQSPGPYYGYT	TRBJ1-2	TRBV29-1
ASSLRGSSTDTRY	TRBJ2-3	TRBV7-2
ASSEDSPNTDTQY	TRBJ2-3	TRBV6-1
ASSQMTSTRPNEQF	TRBJ2-1	TRBV4-2
ASSPHIAFSYEQY	TRBJ2-7	TRBV4-2
ASGSEQF	TRBJ2-1	TRBV6-2/TRBV6-3
ASLPDRDSNQPQH	TRBJ1-5	TRBV27
ASTLGRGRNNSPLH	TRBJ1-6	TRBV6-2/TRBV6-3
ASSQVSVNQETQY	TRBJ2-5	TRBV4-1
ASSPSGGSGQEQY	TRBJ2-7	TRBV5-1
ASRGNRVSNQPQH	TRBJ1-5	TRBV12-3/TRBV12-4
ASINSPGSYEQY	-	TRBV6-2/TRBV6-3